Sequencing of this TCR beta chain was carried out in a study of response to subunit inactivated influenza vaccine. Trimming removed 2 bases from V and 3 bases from J; junction bases left unmatched: 4. The CDR3 spans 15 residues. Germline values: CDR1 SGHTA, CDR2 FQGNSA. General study findings and limits: Researchers suggested that each seasonal influenza vaccination recruits few new T cells.

TCRdb re-analysed the RT-PCR reads in MiXCR, keeping a single row per CDR3 protein. The table records around 580,000 distinct CDR3 sequences, about 12% of them present only once. This clonotype was seen many times. Antigen: not known. The chain carries TRBV7-2 and TRBJ2-3, with 8 positions matching TRBD2. Material: PBMCs from blood, obtained on the day of vaccination. The clonotype was recovered from a man aged 45 to 65 who received an inactivated influenza vaccine. The CDR3 DNA sequence: TGTGCCAGCAGCTTACCTCTAGCGGGTACAGATACGCAGTATTTT. Translating gives CASSLPLAGTDTQYF.